This TCR beta chain originates from a study of T cells after yellow fever vaccination. Trimming stripped 0 bases from V and 9 bases from J, with 23 bases between. The CDR3 loop spans 17 amino acids. Germline CDR1 is ENHRY and CDR2 is SYGVKD. Synthesis of TCR cDNA relied on 5'RACE template switching, which attached a universal primer site and UMIs. TCRdb processed the 5' RACE reads anew with MiXCR; each CDR3 protein has one entry. The table records 450,000 to 600,000 distinct CDR3 sequences, approximately 15% of them present only once. Worth noting for this clonotype: Antigen unknown.

Whole-study results and caveats: FACS-sorted repertoires could harbor abundant contaminating bulk-population clonotypes. Clones from primary vaccination mostly reappeared after the booster (less than 98% CD4, around 90% CD8).

The sequence was obtained from a man aged 30-40 years who received the YFV17D yellow fever vaccine. V usage is TRBV10-3 and J usage is TRBJ2-5; maybe TRBD2 (6 bases). Sequenced material: PBMCs, taken on the day of the yellow fever booster vaccination. The CDR3 DNA reads TGTGCCATCAGTGAGTCCACTGCGGGGACGGGACCCAGGGCCCAGTACTTC. This gives the protein CAISESTAGTGPRAQYF.